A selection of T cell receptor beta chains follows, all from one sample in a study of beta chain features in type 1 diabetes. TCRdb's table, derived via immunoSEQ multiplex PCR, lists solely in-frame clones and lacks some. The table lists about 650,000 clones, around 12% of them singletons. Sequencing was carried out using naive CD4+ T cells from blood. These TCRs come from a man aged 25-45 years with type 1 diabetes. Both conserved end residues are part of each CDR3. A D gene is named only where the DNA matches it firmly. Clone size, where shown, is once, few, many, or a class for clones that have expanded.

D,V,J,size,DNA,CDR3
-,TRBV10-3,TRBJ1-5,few,TGTGCCATCAGCCCCGGCGATCAGCCCCAGCATTTT,CAISPGDQPQHF
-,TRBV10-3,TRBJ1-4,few,TGTGCCATCAGCCGCTCCGGTGGAGAGGAACTGTTTTTT,CAISRSGGEELFF
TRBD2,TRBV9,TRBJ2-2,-,TGTGCCAGCAGCCCAGCTGGGAGGGGCGGAACCGGGGAGCTGTTTTTT,CASSPAGRGGTGELFF
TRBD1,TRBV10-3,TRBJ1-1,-,TGTGCCATCACCGACAGGGGAAGGAACACTGAAGCTTTCTTT,CAITDRGRNTEAFF
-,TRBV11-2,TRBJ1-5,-,TGTGCCAGCAGCTCTACGGTGGGCGATAGCAATCAGCCCCAGCATTTT,CASSSTVGDSNQPQHF
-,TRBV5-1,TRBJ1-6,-,TGCGCCAGCAGCTTGGGGTCCCCGGACAGCGTCGACTATTCACCCCTCCACTTT,CASSLGSPDSVDYSPLHF
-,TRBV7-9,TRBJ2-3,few,TGTGCCAGCAGCTCCTTGGAGTGGACTAGCACAGATACGCAGTATTTT,CASSSLEWTSTDTQYF
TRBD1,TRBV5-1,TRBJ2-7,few,TGCGCCAGCAGCTTGGCCGGGACAGGGTTGAACGAGCAGTACTTC,CASSLAGTGLNEQYF
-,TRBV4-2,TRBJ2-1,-,TGTGCCAGCAGCCAAGATCAGAGGGGAGCATACAATGAGCAGTTCTTC,CASSQDQRGAYNEQFF
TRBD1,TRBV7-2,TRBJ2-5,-,TGTGCCAGCAGCTTAGTTTGGACAGGGGGCGGCGAGACCCAGTACTTC,CASSLVWTGGGETQYF
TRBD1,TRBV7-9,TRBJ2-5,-,TGTGCCAGCAGCTTAGTAACAGGGGGCGGTGAGACCCAGTACTTC,CASSLVTGGGETQYF
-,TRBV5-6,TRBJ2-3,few,TGTGCCAGCAGCCGGGGACCCACCATCACAGATACGCAGTATTTT,CASSRGPTITDTQYF
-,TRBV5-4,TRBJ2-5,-,TGTGCCAGCACCTTCGGGACCACACAAGAGACCCAGTACTTC,CASTFGTTQETQYF
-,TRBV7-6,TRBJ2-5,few,TGTGCCAGCAGCTTAGGTCCGGGGAACTCGGGGGTAGGGACCCAGTACTTC,CASSLGPGNSGVGTQYF
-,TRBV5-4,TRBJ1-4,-,TGTGCCAGCAGCTTGGAAAGGGGTAGGGAAAAACTGTTTTTT,CASSLERGREKLFF
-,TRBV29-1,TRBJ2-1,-,TGCAGCGTTGAAAGGGGTCTCGGCAATGAGCAGTTCTTC,CSVERGLGNEQFF
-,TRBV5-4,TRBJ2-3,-,TGTGCCAGCAGCTGGGGGGTAGATACGCAGTATTTT,CASSWGVDTQYF
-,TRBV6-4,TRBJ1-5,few,TGTGCCAGCTCGACCGAGATCAATCAGCCCCAGCATTTT,CASSTEINQPQHF
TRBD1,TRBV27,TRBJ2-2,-,TGTGCCAGCAGTTCGCGACAGGGGTACACCGGGGAGCTGTTTTTT,CASSSRQGYTGELFF
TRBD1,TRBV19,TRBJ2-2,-,TGTGCCAGTAGTCCCGGGACAGTGAACACCGGGGAGCTGTTTTTT,CASSPGTVNTGELFF
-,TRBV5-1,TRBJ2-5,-,TGCGCCAGCAGCTTGTTGGGGGCCCAAGAGACCCAGTACTTC,CASSLLGAQETQYF
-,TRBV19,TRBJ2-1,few,TGTGCCAGTAGTGATTACAATGAGCAGTTCTTC,CASSDYNEQFF
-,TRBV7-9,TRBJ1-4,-,TGTGCCAGCAGCTTTTATCAGGGTGAAAAACTGTTTTTT,CASSFYQGEKLFF
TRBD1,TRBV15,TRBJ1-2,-,TGTGCCACCAGCAGAGGAGGGACAGATTCCTATGGCTACACCTTC,CATSRGGTDSYGYTF
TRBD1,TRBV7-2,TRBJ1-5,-,TGTGCCAGCAGCGCACCGGGACAGAGGAATCAGCCCCAGCATTTT,CASSAPGQRNQPQHF
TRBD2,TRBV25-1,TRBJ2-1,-,TGTGCCAGCAGCACTAGCGGGGGGGGCTGGAATGAGCAGTTCTTC,CASSTSGGGWNEQFF
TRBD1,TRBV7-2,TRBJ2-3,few,TGTGCCAGCAGCACATACAGGGGAGATACGCAGTATTTT,CASSTYRGDTQYF
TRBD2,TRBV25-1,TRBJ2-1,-,TGTGCCAGCAGAGAGCTAGCGGGGACCAACAATGAGCAGTTCTTC,CASRELAGTNNEQFF
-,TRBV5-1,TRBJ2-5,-,TGCGCCAGCAGCGGCAGAACAGGGACAAGAGACGTAGGCTATGCAGGGACCCAGTACTTC,CASSGRTGTRDVGYAGTQYF